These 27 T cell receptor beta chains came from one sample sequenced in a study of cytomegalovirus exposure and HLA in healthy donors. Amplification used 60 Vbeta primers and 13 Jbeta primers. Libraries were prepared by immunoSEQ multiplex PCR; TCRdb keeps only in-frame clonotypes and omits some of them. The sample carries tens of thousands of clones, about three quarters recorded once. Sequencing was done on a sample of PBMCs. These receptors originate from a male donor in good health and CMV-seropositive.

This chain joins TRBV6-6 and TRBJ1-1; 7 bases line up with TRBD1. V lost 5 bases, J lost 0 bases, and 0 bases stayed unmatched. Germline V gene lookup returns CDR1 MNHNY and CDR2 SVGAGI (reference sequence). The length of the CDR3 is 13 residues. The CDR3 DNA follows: TGTGCCAGCAGTACAGGGGTGAACACTGAAGCTTTCTTT. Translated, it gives CASSTGVNTEAFF.

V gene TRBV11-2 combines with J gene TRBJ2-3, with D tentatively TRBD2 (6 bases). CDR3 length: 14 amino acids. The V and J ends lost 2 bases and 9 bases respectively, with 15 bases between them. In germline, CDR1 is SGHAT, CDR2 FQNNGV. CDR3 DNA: TGTGCCAGCAGCTTATTATCCGGGAGTGAAACGCAGTATTTT. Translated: CASSLLSGSETQYF.

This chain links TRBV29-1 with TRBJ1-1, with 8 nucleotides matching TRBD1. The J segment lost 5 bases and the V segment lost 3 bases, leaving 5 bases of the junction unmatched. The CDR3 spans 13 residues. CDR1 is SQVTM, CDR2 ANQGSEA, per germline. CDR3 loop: CSVDDRGGTEAFF. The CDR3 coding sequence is TGCAGCGTTGATGACAGGGGAGGGACTGAAGCTTTCTTT.

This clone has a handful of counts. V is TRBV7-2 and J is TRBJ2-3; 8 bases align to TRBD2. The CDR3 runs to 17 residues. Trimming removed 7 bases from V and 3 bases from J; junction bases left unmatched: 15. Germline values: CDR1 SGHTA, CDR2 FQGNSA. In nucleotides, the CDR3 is TGTGCCAGCACCCTAGGTCGAGGGACTAGGAGGACAGATACGCAGTATTTT. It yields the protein CASTLGRGTRRTDTQYF. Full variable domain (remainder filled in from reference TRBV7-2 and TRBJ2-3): GAGVSQSPSNKVTEKGKDVELRCDPISGHTALYWYRQSLGQGLEFLIYFQGNSAPDKSGLPSDRFSAERTGGSVSTLTIQRTQQEDSAVYLCASTLGRGTRRTDTQYFGPGTRLTVL.

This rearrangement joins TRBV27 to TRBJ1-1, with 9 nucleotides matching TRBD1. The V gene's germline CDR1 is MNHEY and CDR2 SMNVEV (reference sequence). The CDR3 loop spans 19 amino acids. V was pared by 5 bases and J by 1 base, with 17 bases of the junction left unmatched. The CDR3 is CASSPRLRQGGLGNTEAFF. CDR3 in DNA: TGTGCCAGCAGTCCACGCCTGAGACAGGGGGGTCTTGGGAACACTGAAGCTTTCTTT.

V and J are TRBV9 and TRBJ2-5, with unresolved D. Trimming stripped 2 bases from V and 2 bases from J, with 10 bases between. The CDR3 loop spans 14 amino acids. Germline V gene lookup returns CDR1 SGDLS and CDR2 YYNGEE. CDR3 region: CASSVLLSQETQYF. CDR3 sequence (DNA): TGTGCCAGCAGCGTGTTGCTGAGTCAAGAGACCCAGTACTTC.

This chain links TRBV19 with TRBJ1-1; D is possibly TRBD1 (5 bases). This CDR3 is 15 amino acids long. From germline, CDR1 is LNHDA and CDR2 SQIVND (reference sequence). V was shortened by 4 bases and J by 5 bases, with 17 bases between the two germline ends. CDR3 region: CASSKGLGTGTEAFF. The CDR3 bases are TGTGCCAGTAGTAAGGGGCTGGGGACTGGTACTGAAGCTTTCTTT.

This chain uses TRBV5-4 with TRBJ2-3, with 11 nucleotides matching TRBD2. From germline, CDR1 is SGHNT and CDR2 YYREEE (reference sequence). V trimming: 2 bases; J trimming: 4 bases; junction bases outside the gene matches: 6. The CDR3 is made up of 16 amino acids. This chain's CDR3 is CASSFPSGGSADTQYF. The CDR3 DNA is TGTGCCAGCAGCTTCCCTAGCGGGGGGAGCGCAGATACGCAGTATTTT.

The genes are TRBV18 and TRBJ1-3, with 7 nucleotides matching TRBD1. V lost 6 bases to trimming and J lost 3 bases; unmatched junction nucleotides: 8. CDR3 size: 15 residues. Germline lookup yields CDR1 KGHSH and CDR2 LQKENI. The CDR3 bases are TGTGCCAGCTCCCTCCTTGGGACAGATGGAAACACCATATATTTT. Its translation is CASSLLGTDGNTIYF.

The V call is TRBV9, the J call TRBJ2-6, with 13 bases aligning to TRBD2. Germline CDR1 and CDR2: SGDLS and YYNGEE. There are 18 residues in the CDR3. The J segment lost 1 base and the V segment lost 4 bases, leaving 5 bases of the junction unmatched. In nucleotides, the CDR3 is TGTGCCAGCAGCCCTAGACTAGCGGGGGGTTCTGGGGCCAACGTCCTGACTTTC. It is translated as CASSPRLAGGSGANVLTF.

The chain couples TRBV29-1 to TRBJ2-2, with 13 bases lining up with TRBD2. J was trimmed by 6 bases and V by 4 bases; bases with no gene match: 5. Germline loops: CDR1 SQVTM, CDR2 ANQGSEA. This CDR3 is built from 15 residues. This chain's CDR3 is CSVVLAGGVAGELFF. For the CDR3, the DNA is TGCAGCGTTGTACTAGCGGGGGGGGTTGCCGGGGAGCTGTTTTTT.

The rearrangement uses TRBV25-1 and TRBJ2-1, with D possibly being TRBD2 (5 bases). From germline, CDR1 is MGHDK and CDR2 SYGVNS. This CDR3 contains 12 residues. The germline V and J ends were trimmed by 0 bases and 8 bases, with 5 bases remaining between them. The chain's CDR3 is CASSEYGDEQFF. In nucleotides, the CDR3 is TGTGCCAGCAGTGAATACGGGGATGAGCAGTTCTTC.

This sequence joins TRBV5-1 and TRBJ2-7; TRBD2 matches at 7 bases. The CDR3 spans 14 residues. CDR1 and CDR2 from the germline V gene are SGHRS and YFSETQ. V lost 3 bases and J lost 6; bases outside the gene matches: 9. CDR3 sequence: CASSSAGVGREQYF. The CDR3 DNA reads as TGCGCCAGCAGCTCGGCGGGGGTCGGGCGCGAGCAGTACTTC.

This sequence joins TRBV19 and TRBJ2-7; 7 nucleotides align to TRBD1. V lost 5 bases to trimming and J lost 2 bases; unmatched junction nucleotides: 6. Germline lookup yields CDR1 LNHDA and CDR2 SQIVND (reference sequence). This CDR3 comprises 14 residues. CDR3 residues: CASSPDGQAYEQYF. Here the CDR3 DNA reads TGTGCCAGTAGTCCGGACGGACAGGCCTACGAGCAGTACTTC.

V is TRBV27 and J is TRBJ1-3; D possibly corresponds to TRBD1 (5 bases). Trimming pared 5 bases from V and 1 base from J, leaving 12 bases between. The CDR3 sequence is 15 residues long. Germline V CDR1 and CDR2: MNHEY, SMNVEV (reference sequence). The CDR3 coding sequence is TGTGCCAGCAGTCGCATCGGGGGATCTGGAAACACCATATATTTT. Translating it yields CASSRIGGSGNTIYF.

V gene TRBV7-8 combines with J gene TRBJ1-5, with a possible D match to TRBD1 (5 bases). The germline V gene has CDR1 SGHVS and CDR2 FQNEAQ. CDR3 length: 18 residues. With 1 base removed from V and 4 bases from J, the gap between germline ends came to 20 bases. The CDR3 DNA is TGTGCCAGCAGCTTAGGGGTGCAGGGCTTGGGTGGTAATCAGCCCCAGCATTTT. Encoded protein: CASSLGVQGLGGNQPQHF.

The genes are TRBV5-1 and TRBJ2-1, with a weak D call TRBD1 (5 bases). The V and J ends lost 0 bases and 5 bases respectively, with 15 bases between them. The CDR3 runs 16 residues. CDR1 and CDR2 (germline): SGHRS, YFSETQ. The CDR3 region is CASSLDGANSDNEQFF. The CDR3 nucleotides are TGCGCCAGCAGCTTGGATGGGGCCAATTCGGACAATGAGCAGTTCTTC.

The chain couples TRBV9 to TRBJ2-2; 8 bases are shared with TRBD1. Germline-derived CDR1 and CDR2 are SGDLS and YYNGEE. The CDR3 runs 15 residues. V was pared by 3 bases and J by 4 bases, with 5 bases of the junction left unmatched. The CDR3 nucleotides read TGTGCCAGCAGCGCCAGGGGGCGAAGCACCGGGGAGCTGTTTTTT. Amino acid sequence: CASSARGRSTGELFF. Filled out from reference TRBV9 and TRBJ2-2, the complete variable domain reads DSGVTQTPKHLITATGQRVTLRCSPRSGDLSVYWYQQSLDQGLQFLIQYYNGEERAKGNILERFSAQQFPDLHSELNLSSLELGDSALYFCASSARGRSTGELFFGEGSRLTVL.

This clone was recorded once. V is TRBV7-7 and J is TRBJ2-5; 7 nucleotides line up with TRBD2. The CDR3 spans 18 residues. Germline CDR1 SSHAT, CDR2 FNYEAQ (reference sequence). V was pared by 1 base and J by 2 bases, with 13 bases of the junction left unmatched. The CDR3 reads CASSLGAGAILGQETQYF. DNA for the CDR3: TGTGCCAGCAGCTTAGGGGCGGGAGCGATCCTAGGGCAAGAGACCCAGTACTTC.

CDR3 protein: CASSLGLVTDTQYF. The CDR3 DNA reads TGTGCCAGCAGCTTGGGTCTCGTCACAGATACGCAGTATTTT. This sequence joins TRBV5-4 and TRBJ2-3, with D hard to call. Trimming took off 0 bases at V and 2 bases at J, with 7 bases between the two ends. Germline lookup yields CDR1 SGHNT and CDR2 YYREEE (reference sequence). The CDR3 extends over 14 amino acids.

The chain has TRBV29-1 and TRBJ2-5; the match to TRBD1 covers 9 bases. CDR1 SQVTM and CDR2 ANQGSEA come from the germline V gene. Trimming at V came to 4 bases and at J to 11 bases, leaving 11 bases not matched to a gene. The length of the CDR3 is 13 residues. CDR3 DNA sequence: TGCAGCGTTGTATCGGACAGGGGATTAGAGCAGTACTTC. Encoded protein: CSVVSDRGLEQYF.

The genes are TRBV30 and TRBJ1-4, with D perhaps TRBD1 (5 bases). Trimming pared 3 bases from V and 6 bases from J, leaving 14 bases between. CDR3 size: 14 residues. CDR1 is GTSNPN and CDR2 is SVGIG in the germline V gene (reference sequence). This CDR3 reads CAWRGPGVDEKLFF. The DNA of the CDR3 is TGTGCCTGGAGGGGGCCAGGTGTCGATGAAAAACTGTTTTTT.

In DNA form, the CDR3 reads TGTGCCTGGAGTGTACCCTCGGGACAGGGGATAGATACGCAGTATTTT. It codes for CAWSVPSGQGIDTQYF. This chain connects TRBV30 to TRBJ2-3; 10 bases are shared with TRBD1. V gave up 0 bases and J gave up 5 bases; unmatched junction bases: 8. This CDR3 comprises 16 residues. Germline V gene data show CDR1 as GTSNPN and CDR2 as SVGIG (reference sequence).

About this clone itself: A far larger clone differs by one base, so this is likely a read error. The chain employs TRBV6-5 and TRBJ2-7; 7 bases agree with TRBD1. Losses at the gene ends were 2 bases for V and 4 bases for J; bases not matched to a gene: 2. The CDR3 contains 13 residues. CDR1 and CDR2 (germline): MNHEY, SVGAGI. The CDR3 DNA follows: TGTGCCAGCAGTTACGGGGACAGATACGAGCAGTACTTC. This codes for CASSYGDRYEQYF.

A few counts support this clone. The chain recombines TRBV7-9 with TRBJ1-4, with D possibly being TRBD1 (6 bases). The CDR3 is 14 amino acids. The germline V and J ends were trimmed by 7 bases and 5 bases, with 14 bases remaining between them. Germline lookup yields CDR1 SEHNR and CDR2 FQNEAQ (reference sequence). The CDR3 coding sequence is TGTGCCAGCACCAGGGGAGGGGAAAATGAAAAACTGTTTTTT. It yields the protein CASTRGGENEKLFF.

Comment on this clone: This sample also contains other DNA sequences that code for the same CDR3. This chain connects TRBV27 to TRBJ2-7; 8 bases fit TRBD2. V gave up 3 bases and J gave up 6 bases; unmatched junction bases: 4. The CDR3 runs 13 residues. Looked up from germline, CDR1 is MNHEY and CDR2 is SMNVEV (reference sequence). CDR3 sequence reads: CASSFGSGAEQYF. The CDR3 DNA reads TGTGCCAGCAGTTTTGGTAGCGGGGCCGAGCAGTACTTC.

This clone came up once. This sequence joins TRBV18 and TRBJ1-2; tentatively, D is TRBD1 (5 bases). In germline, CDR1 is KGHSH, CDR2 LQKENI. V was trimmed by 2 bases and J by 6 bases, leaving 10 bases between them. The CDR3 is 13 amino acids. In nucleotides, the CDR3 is TGTGCCAGCTCACCAAGGCAGGGTGATGGCTACACCTTC. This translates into CASSPRQGDGYTF.